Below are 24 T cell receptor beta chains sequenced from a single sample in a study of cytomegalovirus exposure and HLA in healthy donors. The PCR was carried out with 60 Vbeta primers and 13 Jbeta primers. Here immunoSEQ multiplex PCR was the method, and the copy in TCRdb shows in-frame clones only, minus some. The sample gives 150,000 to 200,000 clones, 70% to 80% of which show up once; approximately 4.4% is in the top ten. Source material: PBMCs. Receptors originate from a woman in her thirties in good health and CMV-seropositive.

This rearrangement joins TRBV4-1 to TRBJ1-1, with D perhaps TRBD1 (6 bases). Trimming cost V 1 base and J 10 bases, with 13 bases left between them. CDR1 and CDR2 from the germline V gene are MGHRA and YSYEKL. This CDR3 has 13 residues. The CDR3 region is CASSQAGAGGAFF. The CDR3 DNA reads TGCGCCAGCAGCCAAGCAGGGGCAGGAGGAGCTTTCTTT.

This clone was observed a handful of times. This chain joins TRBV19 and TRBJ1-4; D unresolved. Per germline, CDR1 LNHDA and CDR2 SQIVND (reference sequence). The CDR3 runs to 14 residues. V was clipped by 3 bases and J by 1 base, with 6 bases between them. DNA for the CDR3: TGTGCCAGTAGTATCGGGGTAACTAATGAAAAACTGTTTTTT. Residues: CASSIGVTNEKLFF.

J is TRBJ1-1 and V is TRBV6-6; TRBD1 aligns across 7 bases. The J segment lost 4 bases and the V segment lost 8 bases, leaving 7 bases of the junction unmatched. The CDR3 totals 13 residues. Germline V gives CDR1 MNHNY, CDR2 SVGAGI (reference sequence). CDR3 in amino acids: CASGSYRGTEAFF. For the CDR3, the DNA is TGTGCCAGCGGATCTTACAGGGGCACTGAAGCTTTCTTT.

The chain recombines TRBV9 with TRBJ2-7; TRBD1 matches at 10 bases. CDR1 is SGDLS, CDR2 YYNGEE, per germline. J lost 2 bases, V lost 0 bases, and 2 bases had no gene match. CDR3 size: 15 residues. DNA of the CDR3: TGTGCCAGCAGCGTAGGGGACAGGGGAGCCTACGAGCAGTACTTC. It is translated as CASSVGDRGAYEQYF.

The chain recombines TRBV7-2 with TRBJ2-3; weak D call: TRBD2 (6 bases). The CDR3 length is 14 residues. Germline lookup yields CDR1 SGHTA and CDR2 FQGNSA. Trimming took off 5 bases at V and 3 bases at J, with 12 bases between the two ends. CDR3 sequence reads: CASSPRRGTDTQYF. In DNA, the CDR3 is TGTGCCAGCAGCCCACGCCGGGGGACAGATACGCAGTATTTT.

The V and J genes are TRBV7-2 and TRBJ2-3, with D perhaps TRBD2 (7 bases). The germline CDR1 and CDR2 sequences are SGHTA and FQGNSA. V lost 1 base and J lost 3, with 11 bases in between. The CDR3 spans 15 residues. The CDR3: CASSLGGGETDTQYF. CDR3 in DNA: TGTGCCAGCAGCTTAGGAGGGGGGGAGACAGATACGCAGTATTTT.

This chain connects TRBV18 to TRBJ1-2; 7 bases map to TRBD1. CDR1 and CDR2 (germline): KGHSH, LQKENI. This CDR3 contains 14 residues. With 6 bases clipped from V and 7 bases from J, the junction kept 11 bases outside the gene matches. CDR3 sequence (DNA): TGTGCCAGCTCCCGGGGACAGACAGATCTTGGCTACACCTTC. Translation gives CASSRGQTDLGYTF.

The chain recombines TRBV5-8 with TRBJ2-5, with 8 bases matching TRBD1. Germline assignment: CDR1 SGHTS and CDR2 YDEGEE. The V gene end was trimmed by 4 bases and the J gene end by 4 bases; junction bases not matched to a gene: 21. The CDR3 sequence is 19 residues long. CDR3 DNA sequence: TGTGCCAGCAGCATTGGGCATAAGGACAGGGTCTTATCACGAGAGACCCAGTACTTC. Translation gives CASSIGHKDRVLSRETQYF.

As DNA, the CDR3 is TGTGCCAGCAGCTTATTGGAGGAAAAACTGTTTTTT. Translation gives CASSLLEEKLFF. The V call is TRBV7-8, the J call TRBJ1-4; D unclear. Germline values: CDR1 SGHVS, CDR2 FQNEAQ. There are 12 residues in the CDR3. Trimming pared 2 bases from V and 8 bases from J, leaving 6 bases between.

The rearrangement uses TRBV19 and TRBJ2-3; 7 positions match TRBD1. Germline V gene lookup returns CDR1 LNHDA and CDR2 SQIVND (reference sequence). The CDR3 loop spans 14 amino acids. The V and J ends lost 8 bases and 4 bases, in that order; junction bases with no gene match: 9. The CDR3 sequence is CASQTGKGADTQYF. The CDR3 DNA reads TGTGCCAGTCAGACAGGGAAGGGGGCAGATACGCAGTATTTT.

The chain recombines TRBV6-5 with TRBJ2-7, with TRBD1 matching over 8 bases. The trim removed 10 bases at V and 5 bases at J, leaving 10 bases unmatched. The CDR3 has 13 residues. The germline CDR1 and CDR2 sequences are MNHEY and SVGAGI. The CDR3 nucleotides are TGTGCCACCTACGGACAGGGTTTCAACGAGCAGTACTTC. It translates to CATYGQGFNEQYF.

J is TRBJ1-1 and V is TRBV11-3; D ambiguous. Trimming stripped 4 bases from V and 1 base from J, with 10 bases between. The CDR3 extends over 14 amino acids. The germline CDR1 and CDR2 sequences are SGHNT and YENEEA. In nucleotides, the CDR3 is TGTGCCAGCAGCTGGGCAGATCGGAACACTGAAGCTTTCTTT. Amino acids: CASSWADRNTEAFF.

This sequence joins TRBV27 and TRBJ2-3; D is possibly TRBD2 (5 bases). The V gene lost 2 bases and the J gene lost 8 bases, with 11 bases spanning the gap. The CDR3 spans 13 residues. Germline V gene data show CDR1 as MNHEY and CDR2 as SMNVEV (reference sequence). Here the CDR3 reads CASSLTGMGTQYF. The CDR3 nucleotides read TGTGCCAGCAGTTTAACCGGGATGGGTACGCAGTATTTT.

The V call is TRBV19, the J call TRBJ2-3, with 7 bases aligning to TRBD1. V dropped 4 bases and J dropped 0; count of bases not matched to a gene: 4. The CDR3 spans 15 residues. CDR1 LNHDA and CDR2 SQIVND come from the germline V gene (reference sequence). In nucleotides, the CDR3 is TGTGCCAGTAGTAAACAGGGGCCTAGCACAGATACGCAGTATTTT. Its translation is CASSKQGPSTDTQYF.

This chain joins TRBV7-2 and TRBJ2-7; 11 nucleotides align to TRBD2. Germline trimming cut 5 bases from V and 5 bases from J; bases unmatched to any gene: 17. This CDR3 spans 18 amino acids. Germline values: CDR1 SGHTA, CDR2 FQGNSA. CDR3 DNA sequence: TGTGCCAGCAGCGCACCCCCCAATAACTTACTAGCGGGAGACGAGCAGTACTTC. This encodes CASSAPPNNLLAGDEQYF.

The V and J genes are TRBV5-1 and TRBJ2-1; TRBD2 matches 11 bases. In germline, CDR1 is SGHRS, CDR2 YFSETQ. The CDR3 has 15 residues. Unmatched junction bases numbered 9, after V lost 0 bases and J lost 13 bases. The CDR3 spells CASSLVGTSGSSQFF. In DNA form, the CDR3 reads TGCGCCAGCAGCTTGGTGGGTACTAGCGGGAGTTCTCAGTTCTTC.

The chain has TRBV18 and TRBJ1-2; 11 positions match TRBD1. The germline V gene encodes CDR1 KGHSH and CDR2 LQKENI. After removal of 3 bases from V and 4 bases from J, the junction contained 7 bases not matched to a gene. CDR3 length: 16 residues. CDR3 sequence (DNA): TGTGCCAGCTCACCCTCTCGGGACAGGGGGTTCTATGGCTACACCTTC. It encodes CASSPSRDRGFYGYTF.

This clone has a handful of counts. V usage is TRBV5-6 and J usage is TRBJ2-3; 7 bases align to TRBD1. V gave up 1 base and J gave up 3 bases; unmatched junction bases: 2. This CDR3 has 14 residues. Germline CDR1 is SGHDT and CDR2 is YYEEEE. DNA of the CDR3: TGTGCCAGCAGCTTGATCAGGGGGACAGATACGCAGTATTTT. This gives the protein CASSLIRGTDTQYF.

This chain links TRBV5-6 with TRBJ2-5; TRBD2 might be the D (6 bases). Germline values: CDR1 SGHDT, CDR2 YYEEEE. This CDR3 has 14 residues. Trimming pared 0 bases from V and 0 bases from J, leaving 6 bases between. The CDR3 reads CASSLAGDQETQYF. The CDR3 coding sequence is TGTGCCAGCAGCTTGGCGGGGGACCAAGAGACCCAGTACTTC. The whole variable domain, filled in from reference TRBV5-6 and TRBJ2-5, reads DAGVTQSPTHLIKTRGQQVTLRCSPKSGHDTVSWYQQALGQGPQFIFQYYEEEERQRGNFPDRFSGHQFPNYSSELNVNALLLGDSALYLCASSLAGDQETQYFGPGTRLLVL.

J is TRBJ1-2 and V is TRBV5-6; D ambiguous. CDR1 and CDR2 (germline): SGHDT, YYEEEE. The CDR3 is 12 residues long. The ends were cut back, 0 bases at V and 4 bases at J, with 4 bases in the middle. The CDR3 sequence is CASSLGVYGYTF. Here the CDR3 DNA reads TGTGCCAGCAGCTTGGGCGTCTATGGCTACACCTTC.

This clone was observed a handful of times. The CDR3 loop reads CASSDLGAENYGYTF. The CDR3, as DNA: TGTGCCAGCAGTGATCTAGGAGCGGAGAACTATGGCTACACCTTC. The genes are TRBV6-1 and TRBJ1-2; D gene ambiguous. Trimming pared 3 bases from V and 2 bases from J, leaving 13 bases between. The germline gives CDR1 MNHNS, CDR2 SASEGT. The CDR3 has 15 residues.

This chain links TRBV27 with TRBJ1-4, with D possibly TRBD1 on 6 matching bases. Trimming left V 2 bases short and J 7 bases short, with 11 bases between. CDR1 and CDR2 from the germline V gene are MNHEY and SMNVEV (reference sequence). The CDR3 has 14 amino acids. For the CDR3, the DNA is TGTGCCAGCAGTTTAAACAGGGCGGGTGAAAAACTGTTTTTT. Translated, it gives CASSLNRAGEKLFF.

The CDR3 bases are TGTGCCAGCTCACCACTTACTATCAGGGGCATGAACACTGAAGCTTTCTTT. Its protein product is CASSPLTIRGMNTEAFF. V gene TRBV18 combines with J gene TRBJ1-1; possible D gene TRBD1, 6 bases. CDR3 length: 17 residues. Germline loops: CDR1 KGHSH, CDR2 LQKENI. V was cut by 1 base and J by 0 bases, with 15 bases left in between.

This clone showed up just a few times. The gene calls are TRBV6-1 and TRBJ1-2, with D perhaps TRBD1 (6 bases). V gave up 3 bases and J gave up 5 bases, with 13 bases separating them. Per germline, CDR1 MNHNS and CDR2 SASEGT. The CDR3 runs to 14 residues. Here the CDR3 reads CASSESRTDYGYTF. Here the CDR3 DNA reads TGTGCCAGCAGTGAGTCGCGGACAGATTATGGCTACACCTTC.